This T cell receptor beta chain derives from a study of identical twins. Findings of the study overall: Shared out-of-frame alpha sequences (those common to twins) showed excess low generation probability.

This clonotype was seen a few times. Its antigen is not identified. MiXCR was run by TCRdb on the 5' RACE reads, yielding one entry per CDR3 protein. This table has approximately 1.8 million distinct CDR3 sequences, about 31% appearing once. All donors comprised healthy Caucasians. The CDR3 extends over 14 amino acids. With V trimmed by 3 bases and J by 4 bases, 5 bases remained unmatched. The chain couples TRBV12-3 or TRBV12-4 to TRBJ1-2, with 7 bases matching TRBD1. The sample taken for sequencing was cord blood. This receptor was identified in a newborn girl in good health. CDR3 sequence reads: CASSFRQGPYGYTF. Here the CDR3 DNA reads TGTGCCAGCAGTTTCCGACAGGGTCCCTATGGCTACACCTTC.